This T cell receptor (beta chain) was recovered during a study of control samples from healthy donors and cancer patients. Some clones are missing from TCRdb's copy, which holds only in-frame ones; the method was immunoSEQ multiplex PCR. This sample has 120,000 to 150,000 clones; more than 80% occur once, and the top ten carry about 7.1%. V lost 3 bases and J lost 7, with 12 bases in between. Germline V gene sequence: CDR1 KGHSH, CDR2 LQKENI. The CDR3 runs 13 residues. Sample: blood. This chain connects TRBV18 to TRBJ1-1; no definite D call. The TCR was taken from a young man in good health. Here the CDR3 reads CASSPYSRDEAFF. CDR3 in DNA: TGTGCCAGCTCACCCTATTCGAGGGATGAAGCTTTCTTT.